Following are 10 T cell receptor beta chains from one sample sequenced in a study of PD-1 blockade in classical Hodgkin lymphoma. Generated by immunoSEQ multiplex PCR, the TCRdb table keeps only in-frame clones and is missing some. The table includes fewer than 13,000 clones, 65% to 90% detected once. Time point meaning: newly diagnosed, previously untreated cHL patient sample. The authors enriched CD8+ T cells from thawed PBMCs via magnetic negative selection. The sequencing sample was made of CD8+ T cells from blood. Source of these receptors: a human donor with classical Hodgkin lymphoma.

This clone was observed once. The chain combines TRBV9 with TRBJ2-3, with a weak D call TRBD1 (5 bases). The CDR3 contains 17 residues. V lost 4 bases, J lost 1 base, and 19 bases lay in between. The germline V gene encodes CDR1 SGDLS and CDR2 YYNGEE. CDR3 in amino acids: CASSPLFSRVGTDTQYF. The CDR3 nucleotides read TGTGCCAGCAGCCCCCTTTTTAGCAGGGTGGGCACAGATACGCAGTATTTT.

The gene calls are TRBV7-8 and TRBJ1-3; unclear D gene. The CDR3 consists of 14 residues. V shed 1 base and J shed 0 bases, with 4 bases lying between them. Germline CDR1 SGHVS, CDR2 FQNEAQ. The CDR3 reads CASSLGVSGNTIYF. CDR3 bases: TGTGCCAGCAGCTTAGGGGTCTCTGGAAACACCATATATTTT.

V and J are TRBV4-1 and TRBJ1-5; D not certain. This CDR3 region has 14 residues. Germline V lookup: CDR1 MGHRA, CDR2 YSYEKL. Trimming left V 1 base short and J 5 bases short, with 9 bases between. The CDR3 sequence is CASSQAMTDQPQHF. For the CDR3, the DNA is TGCGCCAGCAGCCAAGCAATGACGGATCAGCCCCAGCATTTT.

This chain connects TRBV27 to TRBJ1-1, with a possible D match to TRBD1 (5 bases). The CDR3 sequence is 17 residues long. Per the germline V gene, CDR1 is MNHEY and CDR2 is SMNVEV (reference sequence). V lost 5 bases and J 0 bases, leaving 19 bases between the germline ends. Here the CDR3 reads CASSPTFSGWMNTEAFF. In DNA form, the CDR3 reads TGTGCCAGCAGTCCCACCTTTTCAGGGTGGATGAACACTGAAGCTTTCTTT.

This chain's CDR3 is CASSLVAYEQYF. As DNA, the CDR3 is TGTGCCAGCAGCTTAGTAGCTTACGAGCAGTACTTC. The rearrangement joins TRBV7-9 to TRBJ2-7, with D unresolved. The CDR3 consists of 12 residues. V was shortened by 1 base and J by 4 bases, with 5 bases between the two germline ends. CDR1 and CDR2 from the germline V gene are SEHNR and FQNEAQ (reference sequence).

The chain couples TRBV21-1 to TRBJ2-3; the table's TRBD2 call for D was not verified on the DNA. TRBV21-1 is shown as a pseudogene. The length of the CDR3 is 16 residues. CDR3 nucleotides: TGTGCCAGCAGCACTGTGGGGGGGCCGAGGGCAGATACGCAGTATTTT. This translates into CASSTVGGPRADTQYF.

The chain has TRBV6-6 and TRBJ2-1; 9 bases agree with TRBD1. Losses at the gene ends were 8 bases for V and 4 bases for J; bases not matched to a gene: 6. From germline, CDR1 is MNHNY and CDR2 SVGAGI (reference sequence). The CDR3 loop spans 14 amino acids. The CDR3 DNA is TGTGCCAGCGGGGGGACAGGGCCGTACAATGAGCAGTTCTTC. Protein sequence: CASGGTGPYNEQFF.

In its sample, this clone was seen once. This chain connects TRBV15 to TRBJ1-3; unclear D gene. This CDR3 region has 14 residues. V lost 3 bases, J lost 0 bases, and 6 bases lay in between. CDR1 is LNHNV, CDR2 YYDKDF, per germline (reference sequence). CDR3 nucleotide sequence: TGTGCCACCAGCAGGGGTACCTCTGGAAACACCATATATTTT. Its protein is CATSRGTSGNTIYF.

The chain recombines TRBV28 with TRBJ2-2, with 8 positions matching TRBD1. The length of the CDR3 is 16 residues. Germline trimming cut 8 bases from V and 1 base from J; bases unmatched to any gene: 9. Germline CDR1 reads MDHEN; CDR2 reads SYDVKM. The CDR3 protein is CASPKSGTGNTGELFF. CDR3 in DNA: TGTGCCAGCCCCAAATCCGGGACAGGGAACACCGGGGAGCTGTTTTTT.

The chain recombines TRBV9 with TRBJ2-2; 8 bases are a match to TRBD2. Looked up from germline, CDR1 is SGDLS and CDR2 is YYNGEE. J lost 6 bases, V lost 7 bases, and 8 bases had no gene match. The CDR3 length is 14 residues. The CDR3 DNA is TGTGCCAGCGGCGGCGGGGGGAGGTCCGGGGAGCTGTTTTTT. This encodes CASGGGGRSGELFF.